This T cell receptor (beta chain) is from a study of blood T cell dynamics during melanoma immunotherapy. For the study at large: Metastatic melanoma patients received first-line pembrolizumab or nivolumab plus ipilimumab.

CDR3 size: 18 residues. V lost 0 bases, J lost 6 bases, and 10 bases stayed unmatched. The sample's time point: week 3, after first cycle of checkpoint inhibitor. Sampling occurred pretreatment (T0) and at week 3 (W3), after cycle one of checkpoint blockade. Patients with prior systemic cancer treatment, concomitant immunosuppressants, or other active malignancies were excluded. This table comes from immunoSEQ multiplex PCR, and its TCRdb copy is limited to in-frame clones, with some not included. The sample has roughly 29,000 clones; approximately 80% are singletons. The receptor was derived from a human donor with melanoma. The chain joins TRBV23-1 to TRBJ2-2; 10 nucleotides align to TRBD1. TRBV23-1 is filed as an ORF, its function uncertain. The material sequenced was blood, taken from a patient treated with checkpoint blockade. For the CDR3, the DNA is TGCGCCAGCAGTCAATCCGGGGACAGGGGCAAGTTTCCCGGGGAGCTGTTTTTT. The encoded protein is CASSQSGDRGKFPGELFF.